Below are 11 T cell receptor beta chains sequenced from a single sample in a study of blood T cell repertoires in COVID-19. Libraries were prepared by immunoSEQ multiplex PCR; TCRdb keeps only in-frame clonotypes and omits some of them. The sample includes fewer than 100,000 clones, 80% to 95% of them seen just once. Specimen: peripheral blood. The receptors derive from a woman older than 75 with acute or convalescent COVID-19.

Written as DNA, the CDR3 is TGTGCCAGCAGCGAAACGGGACAGGCCTTCAATGAGCAGTTCTTC. Translating it yields CASSETGQAFNEQFF. The chain recombines TRBV9 with TRBJ2-1; 8 positions match TRBD1. CDR3 length: 15 amino acids. The germline gives CDR1 SGDLS, CDR2 YYNGEE. J was trimmed by 6 bases and V by 3 bases; bases with no gene match: 8. Together with reference TRBV9 and TRBJ2-1, the CDR3 gives the full variable domain: DSGVTQTPKHLITATGQRVTLRCSPRSGDLSVYWYQQSLDQGLQFLIQYYNGEERAKGNILERFSAQQFPDLHSELNLSSLELGDSALYFCASSETGQAFNEQFFGPGTRLTVL.

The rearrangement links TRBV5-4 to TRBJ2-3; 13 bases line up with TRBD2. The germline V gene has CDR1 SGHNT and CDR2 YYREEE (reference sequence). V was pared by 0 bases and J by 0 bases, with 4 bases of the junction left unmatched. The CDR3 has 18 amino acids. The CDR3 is CASSLGLAGGPSTDTQYF. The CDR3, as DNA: TGTGCCAGCAGCTTGGGACTAGCGGGAGGCCCGAGCACAGATACGCAGTATTTT.

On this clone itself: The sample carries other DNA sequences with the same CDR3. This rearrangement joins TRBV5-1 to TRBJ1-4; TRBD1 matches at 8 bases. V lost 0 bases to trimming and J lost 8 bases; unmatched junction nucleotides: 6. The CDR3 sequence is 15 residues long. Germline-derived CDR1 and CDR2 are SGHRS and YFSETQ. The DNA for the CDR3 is TGCGCCAGCAGCTTGGCCGGCACAGGGGGGGAAAAACTGTTTTTT. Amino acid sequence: CASSLAGTGGEKLFF.

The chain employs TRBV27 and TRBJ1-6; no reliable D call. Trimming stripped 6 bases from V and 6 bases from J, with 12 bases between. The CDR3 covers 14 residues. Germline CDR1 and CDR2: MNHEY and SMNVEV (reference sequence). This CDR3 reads CASRLAGFNSPLHF. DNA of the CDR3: TGTGCCAGCAGATTGGCAGGTTTTAATTCACCCCTCCACTTT.

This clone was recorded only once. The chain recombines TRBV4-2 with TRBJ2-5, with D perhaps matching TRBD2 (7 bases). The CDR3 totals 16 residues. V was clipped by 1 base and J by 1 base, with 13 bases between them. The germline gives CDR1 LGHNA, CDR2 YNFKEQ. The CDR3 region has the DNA TGTGCCAGCAGCCAAGGGGGCGGGGGCCTCCAAGAGACCCAGTACTTC. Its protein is CASSQGGGGLQETQYF.

CDR3 sequence: CASSSPGGDYNSPLHF. The CDR3 DNA is TGTGCCAGCAGCTCTCCCGGCGGGGACTATAATTCACCCCTCCACTTT. The V call is TRBV7-9, the J call TRBJ1-6; D remains ambiguous. Germline assignment: CDR1 SEHNR and CDR2 FQNEAQ (reference sequence). Between the trimmed V and J ends, which lost 4 bases and 3 bases, there was a span of 13 bases. There are 16 residues in the CDR3.

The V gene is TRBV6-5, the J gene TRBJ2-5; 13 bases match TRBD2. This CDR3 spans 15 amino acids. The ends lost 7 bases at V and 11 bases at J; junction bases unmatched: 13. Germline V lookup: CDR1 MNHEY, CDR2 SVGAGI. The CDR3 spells CASTSGTSGNRAQYF. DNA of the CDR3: TGTGCCAGCACCAGCGGGACTAGCGGGAATAGGGCTCAGTACTTC.

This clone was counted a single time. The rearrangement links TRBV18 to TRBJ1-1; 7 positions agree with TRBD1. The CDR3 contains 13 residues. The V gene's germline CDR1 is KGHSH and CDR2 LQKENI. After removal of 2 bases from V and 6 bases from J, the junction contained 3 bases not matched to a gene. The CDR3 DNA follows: TGTGCCAGCTCACCAGTAGGGGGCTCTGAAGCTTTCTTT. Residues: CASSPVGGSEAFF.

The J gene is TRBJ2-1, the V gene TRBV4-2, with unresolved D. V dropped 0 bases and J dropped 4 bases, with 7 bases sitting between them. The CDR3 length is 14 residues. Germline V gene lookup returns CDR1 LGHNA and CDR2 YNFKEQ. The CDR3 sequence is CASSQDLYYNEQFF. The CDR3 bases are TGTGCCAGCAGCCAAGATTTGTATTACAATGAGCAGTTCTTC.

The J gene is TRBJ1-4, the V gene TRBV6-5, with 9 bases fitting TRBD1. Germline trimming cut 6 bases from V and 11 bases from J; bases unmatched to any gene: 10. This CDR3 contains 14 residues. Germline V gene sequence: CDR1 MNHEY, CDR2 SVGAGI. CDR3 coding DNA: TGTGCCAGCAGGCCCGGGACAGGGACAGTTAAACTGTTTTTT. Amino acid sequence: CASRPGTGTVKLFF.

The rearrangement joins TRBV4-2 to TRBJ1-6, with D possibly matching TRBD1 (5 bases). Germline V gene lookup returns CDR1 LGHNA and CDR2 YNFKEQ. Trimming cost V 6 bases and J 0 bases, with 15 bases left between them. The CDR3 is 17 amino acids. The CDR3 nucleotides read TGTGCCAGCAGAAGCCGAGACAGCTACTCCTATAATTCACCCCTCCACTTT. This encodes CASRSRDSYSYNSPLHF.